Listed below are T cell receptor beta chains from one sample, sequenced in a study of human CD8 memory T cell subsets. TCRdb re-called the 5' RACE reads and gives one entry per CDR3 protein, without DNA. The specimen's table records some 7,000 distinct CDR3 sequences. The sample consisted of CD8+ T cells from PBMCs. Source of these receptors: a human donor in good health. Both conserved end residues are part of each CDR3. Each record gives: CDR3 protein, clone size, J gene, CDR3 length, V gene. The listing skips clone size in some rows; elsewhere it reads once, few, many or a size class.

cdr3_aa: CASSYGGTGELFF
clone_size: -
j_call: TRBJ2-2
cdr3_length: 13
v_call: TRBV6-2/TRBV6-3

cdr3_aa: CASSPGAGDSYEQYF
clone_size: medium-sized
j_call: TRBJ2-7
cdr3_length: 15
v_call: TRBV7-6

cdr3_aa: CATSRDRSQVIYEQYF
clone_size: -
j_call: TRBJ2-7
cdr3_length: 16
v_call: TRBV15

cdr3_aa: CASSQEGLAGDEQFF
clone_size: -
j_call: TRBJ2-1
cdr3_length: 15
v_call: TRBV4-1

cdr3_aa: CASSMTSLAGEGEQYF
clone_size: -
j_call: TRBJ2-7
cdr3_length: 16
v_call: TRBV7-9

cdr3_aa: CASSLGSGSYQPQHF
clone_size: medium-sized
j_call: TRBJ1-5
cdr3_length: 15
v_call: TRBV11-2

cdr3_aa: CASSLARYNEQFF
clone_size: -
j_call: TRBJ2-1
cdr3_length: 13
v_call: TRBV27

cdr3_aa: CASSYGPTGELFF
clone_size: large
j_call: TRBJ2-2
cdr3_length: 13
v_call: TRBV27

cdr3_aa: CASSVGGGPMNTEAFF
clone_size: -
j_call: TRBJ1-1
cdr3_length: 16
v_call: TRBV9

cdr3_aa: CASSPALETQYF
clone_size: -
j_call: TRBJ2-5
cdr3_length: 12
v_call: TRBV11-2

cdr3_aa: CASSPTLGVQETQYF
clone_size: -
j_call: TRBJ2-5
cdr3_length: 15
v_call: TRBV18

cdr3_aa: CASSLEDGSNQPQHF
clone_size: -
j_call: TRBJ1-5
cdr3_length: 15
v_call: TRBV7-8

cdr3_aa: CASSGLGRATGELFF
clone_size: -
j_call: TRBJ2-2
cdr3_length: 15
v_call: TRBV2

cdr3_aa: CASSLDGETQYF
clone_size: medium-sized
j_call: TRBJ2-5
cdr3_length: 12
v_call: TRBV4-2

cdr3_aa: CASSGRINTEAFF
clone_size: -
j_call: TRBJ1-1
cdr3_length: 13
v_call: TRBV9

cdr3_aa: CASSLVTSGLTYEQYF
clone_size: medium-sized
j_call: TRBJ2-7
cdr3_length: 16
v_call: TRBV5-4

cdr3_aa: CASSQEPDTQYF
clone_size: -
j_call: TRBJ2-3
cdr3_length: 12
v_call: TRBV4-1

cdr3_aa: CASDRGSNSPLHF
clone_size: -
j_call: TRBJ1-6
cdr3_length: 13
v_call: TRBV19

cdr3_aa: CASSLGQGTDTQYF
clone_size: medium-sized
j_call: TRBJ2-3
cdr3_length: 14
v_call: TRBV7-2

cdr3_aa: CSVEKRLLGTQYF
clone_size: -
j_call: TRBJ2-5
cdr3_length: 13
v_call: TRBV29-1

cdr3_aa: CARAGYGDEQFF
clone_size: medium-sized
j_call: TRBJ2-1
cdr3_length: 12
v_call: TRBV7-9

cdr3_aa: CASSAMDRFPDTQYF
clone_size: -
j_call: TRBJ2-3
cdr3_length: 15
v_call: TRBV2

cdr3_aa: CASSPGSGYEQYF
clone_size: -
j_call: TRBJ2-7
cdr3_length: 13
v_call: TRBV19

cdr3_aa: CASSLKQGSGQPQHF
clone_size: -
j_call: TRBJ1-5
cdr3_length: 15
v_call: TRBV5-4

cdr3_aa: CASSGGQVNYNEQFF
clone_size: -
j_call: TRBJ2-1
cdr3_length: 15
v_call: TRBV27

cdr3_aa: CASILADTVGEQYF
clone_size: -
j_call: TRBJ2-7
cdr3_length: 14
v_call: TRBV6-6

cdr3_aa: CATSDLPAMTDSNTGELFF
clone_size: -
j_call: TRBJ2-2
cdr3_length: 19
v_call: TRBV24-1

cdr3_aa: CASSQDPSDSYGYTF
clone_size: medium-sized
j_call: TRBJ1-2
cdr3_length: 15
v_call: TRBV3-1

cdr3_aa: CASSLGERTASLRNTIYF
clone_size: -
j_call: TRBJ1-3
cdr3_length: 18
v_call: TRBV5-1

cdr3_aa: CATGQGTYEQYF
clone_size: -
j_call: TRBJ2-7
cdr3_length: 12
v_call: TRBV6-1

cdr3_aa: CASSFGGYYEQYF
clone_size: -
j_call: TRBJ2-7
cdr3_length: 13
v_call: TRBV5-6

cdr3_aa: CASKVTGGNQPQHF
clone_size: -
j_call: TRBJ1-5
cdr3_length: 14
v_call: TRBV2

cdr3_aa: CSATWAASGGGETQYF
clone_size: -
j_call: TRBJ2-5
cdr3_length: 16
v_call: TRBV20-1

cdr3_aa: CASSDFEGVANEQYF
clone_size: -
j_call: TRBJ2-7
cdr3_length: 15
v_call: TRBV27

cdr3_aa: CASSYGRGRTEAFF
clone_size: -
j_call: TRBJ1-1
cdr3_length: 14
v_call: TRBV12-3/TRBV12-4

cdr3_aa: CASSQGPAGGNEQFF
clone_size: -
j_call: TRBJ2-1
cdr3_length: 15
v_call: TRBV5-5

cdr3_aa: CASSTSGDEQFF
clone_size: -
j_call: TRBJ2-1
cdr3_length: 12
v_call: TRBV11-2

cdr3_aa: CASSLSLGGQETQYF
clone_size: -
j_call: TRBJ2-5
cdr3_length: 15
v_call: TRBV7-7

cdr3_aa: CASSIRTSGTSEQYF
clone_size: -
j_call: TRBJ2-7
cdr3_length: 15
v_call: TRBV27

cdr3_aa: CASSPLDLGKETQYF
clone_size: -
j_call: TRBJ2-5
cdr3_length: 15
v_call: TRBV12-3/TRBV12-4

cdr3_aa: CASSIGGGSYEQYF
clone_size: -
j_call: TRBJ2-7
cdr3_length: 14
v_call: TRBV19

cdr3_aa: CASSIYRGNYEQYF
clone_size: -
j_call: TRBJ2-7
cdr3_length: 14
v_call: TRBV19

cdr3_aa: CASSLSGTSGSEEQFF
clone_size: -
j_call: TRBJ2-1
cdr3_length: 16
v_call: TRBV12-3/TRBV12-4

cdr3_aa: CASSGRGSYNEQFF
clone_size: -
j_call: TRBJ2-1
cdr3_length: 14
v_call: TRBV2

cdr3_aa: CASSLDGQAYEQYF
clone_size: -
j_call: TRBJ2-7
cdr3_length: 14
v_call: TRBV5-1

cdr3_aa: CASSLYVAGVNDEQFF
clone_size: -
j_call: TRBJ2-1
cdr3_length: 16
v_call: TRBV7-9

cdr3_aa: CASSHMDRGSGNEQYF
clone_size: -
j_call: TRBJ2-7
cdr3_length: 16
v_call: TRBV28

cdr3_aa: CSARQGAGGSPLHF
clone_size: -
j_call: TRBJ1-6
cdr3_length: 14
v_call: TRBV20-1

cdr3_aa: CASSELGTGAGNEQFF
clone_size: -
j_call: TRBJ2-1
cdr3_length: 16
v_call: TRBV9

cdr3_aa: CASRRRAGENLEQYF
clone_size: -
j_call: TRBJ2-7
cdr3_length: 15
v_call: TRBV27

cdr3_aa: CATGNWAGRRYEQYF
clone_size: -
j_call: TRBJ2-7
cdr3_length: 15
v_call: TRBV6-1

cdr3_aa: CASSFYGGETQYF
clone_size: medium-sized
j_call: TRBJ2-5
cdr3_length: 13
v_call: TRBV28

cdr3_aa: CASSFSGGTLVWTGELFF
clone_size: medium-sized
j_call: TRBJ2-2
cdr3_length: 18
v_call: TRBV7-9

cdr3_aa: CAISSGSREQFF
clone_size: -
j_call: TRBJ2-1
cdr3_length: 12
v_call: TRBV10-3